One sample yielded the 28 T cell receptor beta chains listed below, sequenced in a study of beta chain features in type 1 diabetes. General study results and limits: The study found moderately but significantly shorter TCRB CDR3s in all four CD4+ subsets of Type 1 diabetes patients.

The authors reverse transcribed all of the isolated RNA, so sequencing captured expressed TCRB transcripts. The method was immunoSEQ multiplex PCR; TCRdb's version includes in-frame clones alone and lacks a portion of them. The data show about 740,000 clones, 13% seen once. For these TCRs, the target antigens are not known. Sequencing was done on a sample of naive CD4+ T cells from blood. Every receptor here comes from a man between 18 and 29 years old with type 1 diabetes.

This rearrangement joins TRBV28 to TRBJ2-7, with a tentative D call TRBD1 (5 bases). The CDR3 sequence is 13 residues long. Trimming pared 4 bases from V and 7 bases from J, leaving 14 bases between. Looked up from germline, CDR1 is MDHEN and CDR2 is SYDVKM. In DNA, the CDR3 is TGTGCCAGCAGTTCGACAGACCCCTGGGAGCAGTACTTC. It translates to CASSSTDPWEQYF.

This clone was seen a few times. The chain uses TRBV15 and TRBJ2-7, with D possibly being TRBD1 or TRBD2 (6 bases each). The CDR3 is 14 amino acids. The V end was cut by 0 bases, the J end by 5 bases, with 11 bases between. The germline V gene has CDR1 LNHNV and CDR2 YYDKDF (reference sequence). CDR3 in amino acids: CATSRDIGGNEQYF. The CDR3 nucleotides read TGTGCCACCAGCAGAGATATAGGGGGGAACGAGCAGTACTTC.

V gene TRBV7-8 combines with J gene TRBJ2-1; perhaps TRBD1 as D (5 bases). Germline V lookup: CDR1 SGHVS, CDR2 FQNEAQ. Between the trimmed V and J ends, which lost 0 bases and 4 bases, there was a span of 10 bases. CDR3 length: 15 amino acids. The DNA of the CDR3 is TGTGCCAGCAGCTTAGCTCGTACAGGATACAATGAGCAGTTCTTC. Protein product: CASSLARTGYNEQFF. The whole variable domain, filled in from reference TRBV7-8 and TRBJ2-1, reads GAGVSQSPRYKVAKRGQDVALRCDPISGHVSLFWYQQALGQGPEFLTYFQNEAQLDKSGLPSDRFFAERPEGSVSTLKIQRTQQEDSAVYLCASSLARTGYNEQFFGPGTRLTVL.

Only a few counts were recorded for this clone. J is TRBJ1-1 and V is TRBV30, with no clear D. Trimming left V 4 bases short and J 1 base short, with 10 bases between. Per the germline V gene, CDR1 is GTSNPN and CDR2 is SVGIG (reference sequence). There are 13 residues in the CDR3. This CDR3 reads CAWTLEGNTEAFF. The CDR3 DNA reads TGTGCCTGGACCCTCGAGGGGAACACTGAAGCTTTCTTT.

This clone has more than one count but fewer than ten. This chain connects TRBV4-1 to TRBJ2-5; the D is unclear. Deletions cut 1 base from V and 2 bases from J, with 8 bases between. This CDR3 is built from 14 residues. The germline CDR1 and CDR2 sequences are MGHRA and YSYEKL. The CDR3 region is CASSQVQSQETQYF. As DNA, the CDR3 is TGCGCCAGCAGCCAAGTGCAGAGTCAAGAGACCCAGTACTTC.

The CDR3 here is CASTLGQGVGEQYF. As DNA, the CDR3 is TGTGCCAGCACCCTGGGACAGGGGGTGGGCGAGCAGTACTTC. The rearrangement uses TRBV27 and TRBJ2-7, with 11 bases aligning to TRBD1. Germline CDR1 MNHEY, CDR2 SMNVEV (reference sequence). The ends lost 7 bases at V and 6 bases at J; junction bases unmatched: 8. The CDR3 has 14 amino acids.

This clone was seen a few times. V usage is TRBV7-6 and J usage is TRBJ2-3; D is ambiguous. V was pared by 1 base and J by 7 bases, with 9 bases between. This CDR3 has 13 residues. The germline V gene encodes CDR1 SGHVS and CDR2 FNYEAQ. The CDR3 loop reads CASSLDSGNTQYF. DNA for the CDR3: TGTGCCAGCAGCTTAGATTCAGGAAATACGCAGTATTTT.

The rearrangement links TRBV6-1 to TRBJ2-7; 7 bases are a match to TRBD2. CDR1 and CDR2 from the germline V gene are MNHNS and SASEGT. The V and J ends lost 11 bases and 4 bases, in that order; junction bases with no gene match: 11. The CDR3 totals 13 residues. The CDR3 protein is CACLGGGTYEQYF. The DNA for the CDR3 is TGTGCCTGCCTTGGGGGGGGAACGTACGAGCAGTACTTC.

About this clone: This same CDR3 is encoded by further DNA sequences in the sample. The genes are TRBV29-1 and TRBJ1-4; D call uncertain. Trimming shortened V by 7 bases and J by 6 bases, and 15 bases separated the two germline ends. The CDR3 length is 13 residues. Germline loops: CDR1 SQVTM, CDR2 ANQGSEA. CDR3 protein: CSAQGVRDEKLFF. CDR3 nucleotide sequence: TGCAGCGCCCAAGGAGTCCGAGATGAAAAACTGTTTTTT. Full variable domain (rest looked up from reference TRBV29-1 and TRBJ1-4): SAVISQKPSRDICQRGTSLTIQCQVDSQVTMMFWYRQQPGQSLTLIATANQGSEATYESGFVIDKFPISRPNLTFSTLTVSNMSPEDSSIYLCSAQGVRDEKLFFGSGTQLSVL.

This clone was observed a handful of times. The rearrangement uses TRBV19 and TRBJ1-1; D gene unclear. CDR1 and CDR2 from the germline V gene are LNHDA and SQIVND (reference sequence). The CDR3 loop spans 11 amino acids. The germline V and J ends were trimmed by 4 bases and 4 bases, with 4 bases remaining between them. CDR3 sequence (DNA): TGTGCCAGTAGTACAGCCACTGAAGCTTTCTTT. Residues: CASSTATEAFF.

The chain couples TRBV7-2 to TRBJ2-5, with 12 bases lining up with TRBD2. This CDR3 comprises 14 residues. Trimming cost V 5 bases and J 4 bases; bases outside gene matches: 2. Germline V gene sequence: CDR1 SGHTA, CDR2 FQGNSA. CDR3 loop: CASSEGLAGETQYF. CDR3 coding DNA: TGTGCCAGCAGCGAGGGACTAGCGGGAGAGACCCAGTACTTC.

The chain couples TRBV25-1 to TRBJ2-5, with 11 bases fitting TRBD2. V lost 1 base to trimming and J lost 2 bases; unmatched junction nucleotides: 6. This CDR3 is built from 17 residues. Germline V lookup: CDR1 MGHDK, CDR2 SYGVNS. The CDR3 nucleotides are TGTGCCAGCAGTGAATCGCTAGCGGGGGGCGAGCAAGAGACCCAGTACTTC. This gives the protein CASSESLAGGEQETQYF. The whole variable domain, filled in from reference TRBV25-1 and TRBJ2-5, reads EADIYQTPRYLVIGTGKKITLECSQTMGHDKMYWYQQDPGMELHLIHYSYGVNSTEKGDLSSESTVSRIRTEHFPLTLESARPSHTSQYLCASSESLAGGEQETQYFGPGTRLLVL.

The gene calls are TRBV19 and TRBJ1-2; no clear D. This CDR3 has 16 amino acids. V was pared by 8 bases and J by 4 bases, with 23 bases between. CDR1 is LNHDA and CDR2 is SQIVND in the germline V gene (reference sequence). The CDR3 region is CASQKARTGNAYGYTF. For the CDR3, the DNA is TGTGCCAGTCAGAAGGCGCGGACCGGGAATGCCTATGGCTACACCTTC.

The chain carries TRBV27 and TRBJ2-7, with D possibly matching TRBD1 (6 bases). The CDR3 sequence is 14 residues long. Trimming removed 4 bases at V and 3 bases at J, with 13 bases between. CDR1 is MNHEY and CDR2 is SMNVEV in the germline V gene (reference sequence). CDR3 sequence (DNA): TGTGCCAGCAGTTCACAGGGAGCGATCTACGAGCAGTACTTC. Translation: CASSSQGAIYEQYF.

This sequence joins TRBV2 and TRBJ2-1, with 9 nucleotides matching TRBD2. Trimming removed 2 bases from V and 3 bases from J; junction bases left unmatched: 5. This CDR3 has 16 residues. The germline gives CDR1 SNHLY, CDR2 FYNNEI. The CDR3 here is CASSEIWTSDYNEQFF. CDR3 bases: TGTGCCAGCAGTGAAATCTGGACTAGCGACTACAATGAGCAGTTCTTC.

The V gene is TRBV4-2, the J gene TRBJ1-5; D unresolved. CDR1 is LGHNA and CDR2 is YNFKEQ in the germline V gene. V lost 0 bases to trimming and J lost 0 bases, with 12 bases between them. The CDR3 extends over 17 amino acids. The CDR3 DNA sequence: TGTGCCAGCAGCCAAGAGTTAGGGTACAATAGCAATCAGCCCCAGCATTTT. It translates to CASSQELGYNSNQPQHF.

This clone was seen a few times. CDR3 loop: CASSVVVRAEAFF. The CDR3 DNA reads TGTGCCAGCAGTGTGGTGGTACGTGCTGAAGCTTTCTTT. The chain combines TRBV6-1 with TRBJ1-1; D is unresolved. CDR3 length: 13 residues. Germline V CDR1 and CDR2: MNHNS, SASEGT. The V and J ends lost 4 bases and 6 bases respectively, with 12 bases between them.

The chain joins TRBV18 to TRBJ1-1; TRBD1 might be the D (6 bases). The CDR3 is 14 amino acids. The germline V and J ends were trimmed by 3 bases and 6 bases, with 14 bases remaining between them. The V gene's germline CDR1 is KGHSH and CDR2 LQKENI. The CDR3 sequence is CASSPSTGLAEAFF. In DNA, the CDR3 is TGTGCCAGCTCACCTTCCACAGGGCTGGCTGAAGCTTTCTTT. Full variable domain (remainder filled in from reference TRBV18 and TRBJ1-1): NAGVMQNPRHLVRRRGQEARLRCSPMKGHSHVYWYRQLPEEGLKFMVYLQKENIIDESGMPKERFSAEFPKEGPSILRIQQVVRGDSAAYFCASSPSTGLAEAFFGQGTRLTVV.

Comment on this clone: The same CDR3 also results from other DNA sequences found in this sample. This chain uses TRBV29-1 with TRBJ2-3, with D possibly called TRBD1 or TRBD2 (5 bases each). The V and J ends lost 4 bases and 1 base respectively, with 12 bases between them. The CDR3 has 14 amino acids. The germline V gene has CDR1 SQVTM and CDR2 ANQGSEA. In DNA form, the CDR3 reads TGCAGCGTTGGTGACCGAGGGGGCACAGATACGCAGTATTTT. Its translation: CSVGDRGGTDTQYF.

The gene calls are TRBV7-9 and TRBJ1-1; TRBD1 agrees at 7 bases. Germline V gene sequence: CDR1 SEHNR, CDR2 FQNEAQ (reference sequence). V shed 0 bases, J shed 11 bases, and the junction held 15 bases outside the gene matches. The CDR3 has 16 residues. CDR3 amino acids: CASSLAYTGTERFAFF. CDR3 in DNA: TGTGCCAGCAGCTTAGCCTATACCGGGACAGAGCGCTTTGCTTTCTTT. Looking up the rest from reference TRBV7-9 and TRBJ1-1 gives the full variable domain: DTGVSQNPRHKITKRGQNVTFRCDPISEHNRLYWYRQTLGQGPEFLTYFQNEAQLEKSRLLSDRFSAERPKGSFSTLEIQRTEQGDSAMYLCASSLAYTGTERFAFFGQGTRLTVV.

This clone turned up a few times. The chain links TRBV11-2 to TRBJ2-7; TRBD2 matches 8 bases. V lost 0 bases to trimming and J lost 3 bases; unmatched junction nucleotides: 7. The CDR3 runs to 16 residues. CDR1 is SGHAT, CDR2 FQNNGV, per germline. This CDR3 reads CASSLDRQRGIYEQYF. CDR3 coding DNA: TGTGCCAGCAGCTTAGATCGGCAGCGGGGGATCTACGAGCAGTACTTC.

The chain links TRBV4-2 to TRBJ2-3, with D tentatively TRBD1 or TRBD2 (5 bases each). The CDR3 contains 16 residues. Trimming shortened V by 6 bases and J by 1 base, and 17 bases separated the two germline ends. CDR1 is LGHNA and CDR2 is YNFKEQ in the germline V gene. CDR3: CASSPPFRGGTDTQYF. CDR3 DNA: TGTGCCAGCAGTCCCCCGTTCCGAGGGGGCACAGATACGCAGTATTTT.

The chain links TRBV19 to TRBJ1-5; D possibly corresponds to TRBD1 (5 bases). The V end lost 5 bases, the J end lost 6 bases, and 14 bases lay between the germline ends. Germline V gene data show CDR1 as LNHDA and CDR2 as SQIVND (reference sequence). There are 14 residues in the CDR3. The DNA of the CDR3 is TGTGCCAGTAGTGCCACTGTTACAGGTCAGCCCCAGCATTTT. This gives the protein CASSATVTGQPQHF.

This rearrangement joins TRBV7-9 to TRBJ1-6, with D perhaps TRBD1 (5 bases). Germline V gives CDR1 SEHNR, CDR2 FQNEAQ (reference sequence). This CDR3 comprises 14 residues. The ends were cut back, 6 bases at V and 10 bases at J, with 16 bases in the middle. The CDR3 DNA reads TGTGCCAGCAGTTTCGACGGGGGTTTGTCACCCCTCCACTTT. It encodes CASSFDGGLSPLHF.

This clone showed up just a few times. The chain employs TRBV18 and TRBJ2-6, with D unresolved. The CDR3 runs to 15 residues. CDR1 KGHSH and CDR2 LQKENI come from the germline V gene. Deletions cut 2 bases from V and 0 bases from J, with 5 bases between. CDR3 protein: CASSPTASGANVLTF. The CDR3 nucleotides read TGTGCCAGCTCACCAACAGCCTCTGGGGCCAACGTCCTGACTTTC.

The CDR3 nucleotides are TGTGCCAGCAGTGACCGGGACAGGAGTTACAATGAGCAGTTCTTC. Residues: CASSDRDRSYNEQFF. This sequence joins TRBV2 and TRBJ2-1; TRBD1 matches at 8 bases. Trimming at V came to 3 bases and at J to 4 bases, leaving 5 bases not matched to a gene. The CDR3 totals 15 residues. Germline loops: CDR1 SNHLY, CDR2 FYNNEI.

This clone was counted between two and nine times. The J gene is TRBJ2-7, the V gene TRBV4-1; D may correspond to TRBD1 or TRBD2 (5 bases each). The ends were cut back, 1 base at V and 0 bases at J, with 7 bases in the middle. The germline gives CDR1 MGHRA, CDR2 YSYEKL. The CDR3 has 14 residues. The CDR3 DNA reads TGCGCCAGCAGCCAAGTGGGGACCTCCTACGAGCAGTACTTC. This encodes CASSQVGTSYEQYF.

V gene TRBV5-6 combines with J gene TRBJ2-5; D perhaps matches TRBD2 (6 bases). V was pared by 1 base and J by 5 bases, with 12 bases between. The germline V gene has CDR1 SGHDT and CDR2 YYEEEE. The CDR3 runs 14 residues. CDR3 bases: TGTGCCAGCAGCTTGAGACTAGGTGGGGAGACCCAGTACTTC. It is translated as CASSLRLGGETQYF.